Listed here are 27 T cell receptor beta chains from one sample, sequenced in a study of vaccination and CD4 T cells after COVID-19. The study sequenced cultured CD4+ T cell DNA using the Oncomine TCR Beta short-read assay. TCRdb called the PCR reads again in MiXCR, with one record for every CDR3 protein. Of 20,000 or so distinct CDR3 sequences in the sample, roughly two fifths were seen once. These receptors are not linked to any known antigen. Treatment indicated: approximately nine-day PBMC culture with coronavirus spike peptide pools or control peptides (ViraFEST assay). The specimen comprised CD4+ T cells from blood, cultured in vitro, sampled before SARS-CoV-2 vaccination. All receptors derive from a human donor who had recovered from COVID-19.

This clonotype was recorded a few times. The rearrangement uses TRBV24-1 and TRBJ2-1, with D unresolved. CDR3 size: 13 residues. Germline loops: CDR1 KGHDR, CDR2 SFDVKD. V was trimmed by 7 bases and J by 3 bases, leaving 9 bases between them. DNA of the CDR3: TGTGCCACCAGCGACCCATTCTACAATGAGCAGTTCTTC. This gives the protein CATSDPFYNEQFF.

The chain carries TRBV20-1 and TRBJ2-2; 7 positions agree with TRBD2. Germline V gives CDR1 DFQATT, CDR2 SNEGSKA (reference sequence). There are 18 residues in the CDR3. Trimming cost V 0 bases and J 1 base; bases outside gene matches: 11. The CDR3 loop is CSARDLGASGMNTGELFF. Written as DNA, the CDR3 is TGCAGTGCTAGAGATCTCGGGGCTAGCGGTATGAACACCGGGGAGCTGTTTTTT.

The chain employs TRBV20-1 and TRBJ2-1; TRBD1 agrees at 8 bases. V lost 1 base, J lost 0 bases, and 5 bases stayed unmatched. Germline CDR1 and CDR2: DFQATT and SNEGSKA (reference sequence). The CDR3 is 16 residues long. The CDR3 protein is CSARAQGANSYNEQFF. DNA for the CDR3: TGCAGTGCTAGAGCCCAGGGGGCAAACTCCTACAATGAGCAGTTCTTC.

The chain has TRBV6-2 or TRBV6-3 and TRBJ1-2; D is perhaps TRBD1 (6 bases). V was clipped by 6 bases and J by 1 base, with 15 bases between them. Germline values: CDR1 MNHEY, CDR2 SVGEGT. The CDR3 totals 15 residues. The CDR3 sequence: CASRPDRSFNYGYTF. CDR3 nucleotide sequence: TGTGCCAGCAGGCCGGACAGATCCTTTAACTATGGCTACACCTTC.

The sample holds one count of this clonotype. The chain is built from TRBV7-6 and TRBJ2-3, with D possibly matching TRBD1 (5 bases). The V gene's germline CDR1 is SGHVS and CDR2 FNYEAQ. The CDR3 extends over 15 amino acids. Trimming stripped 1 base from V and 3 bases from J, with 11 bases between. The CDR3 bases are TGTGCCAGCAGCTTAGGGTCAGGGCAGACAGATACGCAGTATTTT. It translates to CASSLGSGQTDTQYF. Full variable domain (outside the CDR3, taken from reference TRBV7-6 and TRBJ2-3): GAGVSQSPRYKVTKRGQDVALRCDPISGHVSLYWYRQALGQGPEFLTYFNYEAQQDKSGLPNDRFSAERPEGSISTLTIQRTEQRDSAMYRCASSLGSGQTDTQYFGPGTRLTVL.

This clonotype has just a few counts. The rearrangement uses TRBV29-1 and TRBJ1-1; 7 bases agree with TRBD1. CDR3 size: 13 residues. Germline CDR1 and CDR2: SQVTM and ANQGSEA. The J segment lost 4 bases and the V segment lost 3 bases, leaving 5 bases of the junction unmatched. The CDR3 protein is CSVDRQGGTEAFF. CDR3 nucleotide sequence: TGCAGCGTTGATAGGCAGGGGGGCACTGAAGCTTTCTTT. The complete variable domain, with remaining parts taken from reference TRBV29-1 and TRBJ1-1, reads SAVISQKPSRDICQRGTSLTIQCQVDSQVTMMFWYRQQPGQSLTLIATANQGSEATYESGFVIDKFPISRPNLTFSTLTVSNMSPEDSSIYLCSVDRQGGTEAFFGQGTRLTVV.

The sample holds a few counts of this clonotype. This chain connects TRBV24-1 to TRBJ2-5; the D is unclear. This CDR3 has 11 amino acids. Trimming took off 6 bases at V and 5 bases at J, with 6 bases between the two ends. CDR1 is KGHDR, CDR2 SFDVKD, per germline. The CDR3 reads CATSLGETQYF. CDR3 nucleotides: TGTGCCACCAGTCTGGGCGAGACCCAGTACTTC.

The chain couples TRBV7-3 to TRBJ1-3; D is unresolved. V dropped 2 bases and J dropped 1 base, with 9 bases sitting between them. This CDR3 is built from 15 residues. The germline CDR1 and CDR2 sequences are SGHTA and FQGTGA. The CDR3 coding sequence is TGTGCCAGCAGCTTATTCGGAGAATCTGGAAACACCATATATTTT. Translating gives CASSLFGESGNTIYF.

This chain uses TRBV30 with TRBJ1-2; a possible D gene is TRBD1 (6 bases). Trimming removed 7 bases at V and 6 bases at J, with 18 bases between. CDR3 size: 13 residues. Germline values: CDR1 GTSNPN, CDR2 SVGIG (reference sequence). Here the CDR3 DNA reads TGTGCCTCACTAGGGGACATCGGAGATGGCTACACCTTC. Amino acids: CASLGDIGDGYTF.

The rearrangement links TRBV7-6 to TRBJ2-1, with D tentatively TRBD1 or TRBD2 (5 bases each). The DNA end is a closer match to TRBJ2-7, so the J assignment may be wrong. This CDR3 has 13 amino acids. The germline V gene has CDR1 SGHVS and CDR2 FNYEAQ. CDR3 nucleotide sequence: TGTGCCAGCAGCACCCGGACAAGCGGCGAGCAGTACTTC. This codes for CASSTRTSGEQYF.

The chain carries TRBV15 and TRBJ2-3; tentatively, D is TRBD2 (6 bases). The CDR3 has 15 amino acids. The germline V and J ends were trimmed by 3 bases and 3 bases, with 13 bases remaining between them. Germline CDR1 LNHNV, CDR2 YYDKDF (reference sequence). CDR3 in DNA: TGTGCCACCAGCAGGGCGAGTAGCGGAACAGATACGCAGTATTTT. Its translation: CATSRASSGTDTQYF.

The V gene is TRBV12-3 or TRBV12-4, the J gene TRBJ2-3; TRBD2 agrees at 8 bases. This CDR3 comprises 17 residues. Germline trimming cut 10 bases from V and 4 bases from J; bases unmatched to any gene: 19. The CDR3 here is CATHSGSWLSPPDTQYF. For the CDR3, the DNA is TGTGCCACGCACAGCGGGAGCTGGTTGTCCCCACCAGATACGCAGTATTTT.

In its sample, this clonotype was seen a few times. V usage is TRBV24-1 and J usage is TRBJ2-1; perhaps TRBD1 as D (5 bases). The CDR3 extends over 13 amino acids. CDR1 is KGHDR and CDR2 is SFDVKD in the germline V gene. V was trimmed by 4 bases and J by 7 bases, leaving 10 bases between them. CDR3 protein: CATSEAGKNEQFF. CDR3 DNA: TGTGCCACCAGTGAGGCAGGGAAGAATGAGCAGTTCTTC.

This clonotype was detected only a few times. The junction and the germline gene differ at one end; a read error may be behind it. The chain uses TRBV2 and TRBJ1-1, with 7 nucleotides matching TRBD1. CDR3 size: 14 residues. The germline gives CDR1 SNHLY, CDR2 FYNNEI. The CDR3 nucleotides read TGTGCCAGCTGTGATAGACAGGGGAACACTGAAGCTTTCTTT. This codes for CASCDRQGNTEAFF.

This chain connects TRBV7-2 to TRBJ2-1; 7 nucleotides line up with TRBD2. The CDR3 length is 16 residues. Trimming removed 5 bases from V and 7 bases from J; junction bases left unmatched: 14. Germline loops: CDR1 SGHTA, CDR2 FQGNSA. As DNA, the CDR3 is TGTGCCAGCAGCCGAATGAGTTCGGGAGCGGGGAATGAGCAGTTCTTC. This encodes CASSRMSSGAGNEQFF.

This chain connects TRBV10-3 to TRBJ2-7, with 7 positions matching TRBD2. The V and J ends lost 2 bases and 0 bases, in that order; junction bases with no gene match: 7. Germline lookup yields CDR1 ENHRY and CDR2 SYGVKD. This CDR3 is 16 amino acids long. This chain's CDR3 is CAISEKGGGGSYEQYF. The CDR3 bases are TGTGCCATCAGTGAGAAGGGTGGGGGGGGCTCCTACGAGCAGTACTTC.

This clonotype occurred a few times. V is TRBV15 and J is TRBJ1-5, with 8 nucleotides matching TRBD1. Germline V CDR1 and CDR2: LNHNV, YYDKDF (reference sequence). V lost 3 bases and J lost 3; bases outside the gene matches: 13. The CDR3 spans 18 residues. CDR3 nucleotide sequence: TGTGCCACCAGCAGGAAACCGGACAGGGTAGGCGACAATCAGCCCCAGCATTTT. This codes for CATSRKPDRVGDNQPQHF.

The chain combines TRBV9 with TRBJ1-2; possible D gene TRBD1, 5 bases. V shed 4 bases and J shed 8 bases, with 18 bases lying between them. The CDR3 length is 14 residues. Germline V gene lookup returns CDR1 SGDLS and CDR2 YYNGEE. Here the CDR3 DNA reads TGTGCCAGCAGCTCCCCGTCCGGGGCTAGGGGCTACACCTTC. Its translation: CASSSPSGARGYTF.

This clonotype was detected a few times. The V and J genes are TRBV28 and TRBJ1-5, with TRBD1 matching over 7 bases. V dropped 4 bases and J dropped 7; count of bases not matched to a gene: 10. Germline CDR1 MDHEN, CDR2 SYDVKM. The CDR3 totals 15 residues. The CDR3 region has the DNA TGTGCCAGCAGTTCCTGGGGACAGCGTGTACAGCCCCAGCATTTT. Protein product: CASSSWGQRVQPQHF. Full variable domain (outside the CDR3, taken from reference TRBV28 and TRBJ1-5): DVKVTQSSRYLVKRTGEKVFLECVQDMDHENMFWYRQDPGLGLRLIYFSYDVKMKEKGDIPEGYSVSREKKERFSLILESASTNQTSMYLCASSSWGQRVQPQHFGDGTRLSIL.

This clonotype was seen more than once but under ten times. V usage is TRBV5-4 and J usage is TRBJ2-3; TRBD2 aligns across 11 bases. V shed 4 bases, J shed 2 bases, and the junction held 6 bases outside the gene matches. Germline V gene lookup returns CDR1 SGHNT and CDR2 YYREEE (reference sequence). This CDR3 contains 16 residues. CDR3 in amino acids: CASSTRLAGHTDTQYF. The CDR3 DNA reads as TGTGCCAGCAGCACCCGACTAGCGGGACACACAGATACGCAGTATTTT.

V and J are TRBV6-2 or TRBV6-3 and TRBJ2-3; D possibly matches TRBD1 or TRBD2 (6 bases each). CDR3 size: 16 residues. Germline V CDR1 and CDR2: MNHEY, SVGEGT. With 4 bases removed from V and 4 bases from J, the gap between germline ends came to 18 bases. The DNA of the CDR3 is TGTGCCAGCAGTTCACGGAGGGGCAGGGGTTCAGATACGCAGTATTTT. Translating it yields CASSSRRGRGSDTQYF.

Only a few counts were recorded for this clonotype. The DNA for the CDR3 is TGTGCCACCAGTACAAGGGGGCCTAGCAATCAGCCCCAGCATTTT. Translated: CATSTRGPSNQPQHF. The chain joins TRBV24-1 to TRBJ1-5; 7 nucleotides align to TRBD1. Trimming removed 6 bases from V and 0 bases from J; junction bases left unmatched: 4. CDR1 and CDR2 (germline): KGHDR, SFDVKD. CDR3 length equals 15 residues.

This clonotype was counted only a few times. The chain joins TRBV6-1 to TRBJ2-2; tentative D call: TRBD2 (5 bases). The V gene's germline CDR1 is MNHNS and CDR2 SASEGT. With 6 bases removed from V and 2 bases from J, the gap between germline ends came to 13 bases. The CDR3 loop spans 15 amino acids. The CDR3 loop is CASSRKLANTGELFF. CDR3 DNA sequence: TGTGCCAGCAGCCGCAAGCTAGCAAACACCGGGGAGCTGTTTTTT.

This clonotype was counted a few times. The chain carries TRBV7-2 and TRBJ2-5; 14 bases fit TRBD2. The CDR3 is made up of 16 amino acids. The ends lost 3 bases at V and 6 bases at J; junction bases unmatched: 6. Germline V gene lookup returns CDR1 SGHTA and CDR2 FQGNSA. The CDR3 here is CASSLGLAGEGKTQYF. The CDR3 region has the DNA TGTGCCAGCAGCTTGGGACTAGCGGGAGAGGGGAAGACCCAGTACTTC.

In this sample, this clonotype turned up a few times. V is TRBV7-2 and J is TRBJ2-3, with TRBD2 matching 7 bases. The CDR3 totals 16 residues. With V trimmed by 5 bases and J by 4 bases, 12 bases remained unmatched. Per the germline V gene, CDR1 is SGHTA and CDR2 is FQGNSA. This chain's CDR3 is CASSPASASGADTQYF. CDR3 bases: TGTGCCAGCAGCCCTGCTAGTGCTAGCGGTGCAGATACGCAGTATTTT. Using reference TRBV7-2 and TRBJ2-3 for the parts outside the CDR3, the full variable domain is GAGVSQSPSNKVTEKGKDVELRCDPISGHTALYWYRQSLGQGLEFLIYFQGNSAPDKSGLPSDRFSAERTGGSVSTLTIQRTQQEDSAVYLCASSPASASGADTQYFGPGTRLTVL.

The CDR3 sequence is CASSSNRGYTDTQYF. The CDR3 DNA reads TGTGCCAGCAGTTCAAACAGGGGGTACACAGATACGCAGTATTTT. The chain employs TRBV6-2 or TRBV6-3 and TRBJ2-3; TRBD1 matches at 8 bases. Germline values: CDR1 MNHEY, CDR2 SVGEGT. The CDR3 has 15 amino acids. After removal of 4 bases from V and 2 bases from J, the junction contained 5 bases not matched to a gene.

This clonotype occurred a few times. This chain links TRBV7-2 with TRBJ1-5; 7 bases align to TRBD1. The CDR3 has 15 residues. V trimming: 4 bases; J trimming: 7 bases; junction bases outside the gene matches: 10. Germline V gives CDR1 SGHTA, CDR2 FQGNSA. The CDR3 region has the DNA TGTGCCAGCAGCTCAACGACAGGGTCGGGCCAGCCCCAGCATTTT. Translated, it gives CASSSTTGSGQPQHF.